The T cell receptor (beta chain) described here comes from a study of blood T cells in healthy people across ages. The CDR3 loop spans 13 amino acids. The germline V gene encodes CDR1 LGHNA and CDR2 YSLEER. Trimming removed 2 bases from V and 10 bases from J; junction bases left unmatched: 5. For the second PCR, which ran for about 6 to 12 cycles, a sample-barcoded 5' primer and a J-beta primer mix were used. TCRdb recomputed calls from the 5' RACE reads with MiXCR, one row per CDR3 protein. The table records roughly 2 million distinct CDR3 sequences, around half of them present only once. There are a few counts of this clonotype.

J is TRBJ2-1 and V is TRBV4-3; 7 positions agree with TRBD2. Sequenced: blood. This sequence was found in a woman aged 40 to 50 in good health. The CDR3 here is CASSQLRGGEQFF. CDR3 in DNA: TGCGCCAGCAGCCAACTACGGGGAGGGGAGCAGTTCTTC.